Presented here are 7 T cell receptor beta chains from one specimen sequenced in a study of read filtering for tumor transcriptome and immune sequencing. From approximately 400 ng of RNA, a library with molecular barcoded alpha/delta and beta/gamma adaptors was made. MiXCR, applied by TCRdb to the reads, yields one record per CDR3 protein. Of roughly 18,000 distinct CDR3 sequences in the sample, roughly a fifth were seen once. Specimen: a population of CD138-negative cells sorted from bone marrow. All receptors come from a donor at least 40 years old with multiple myeloma.

This clonotype showed up many times. The chain couples TRBV2 to TRBJ2-5; no reliable D call. V dropped 0 bases and J dropped 4 bases, with 12 bases sitting between them. CDR3 length equals 15 residues. The germline V gene has CDR1 SNHLY and CDR2 FYNNEI. DNA of the CDR3: TGTGCCAGCAGTGAAGCCTCGGGCAATGGAGAGACCCAGTACTTC. Amino acid sequence: CASSEASGNGETQYF.

Many counts were recorded for this clonotype. The chain uses TRBV6-5 and TRBJ2-7, with 8 bases identical to TRBD1. After removal of 6 bases from V and 0 bases from J, the junction contained 4 bases not matched to a gene. The CDR3 is 14 amino acids. Germline loops: CDR1 MNHEY, CDR2 SVGAGI. CDR3 residues: CASRYRGSSYEQYF. The CDR3 region has the DNA TGTGCCAGCAGATACAGGGGGAGCTCCTACGAGCAGTACTTC.

The sample holds a few counts of this clonotype. This sequence joins TRBV11-3 and TRBJ2-7; D uncertain. The CDR3 is 14 amino acids. V gave up 3 bases and J gave up 0 bases, with 9 bases separating them. CDR1 is SGHNT, CDR2 YENEEA, per germline. This CDR3 is CASSFRLASYEQYF. The CDR3 nucleotides are TGTGCCAGCAGCTTCAGGTTAGCCTCCTACGAGCAGTACTTC.

This clonotype was observed many times. This chain connects TRBV29-1 to TRBJ2-2; perhaps D is TRBD1 or TRBD2 (6 bases each). This CDR3 comprises 13 residues. The germline V gene has CDR1 SQVTM and CDR2 ANQGSEA. With 4 bases removed from V and 6 bases from J, the gap between germline ends came to 12 bases. CDR3: CSVARDKAGELFF. The CDR3 DNA is TGCAGCGTTGCGCGGGACAAGGCCGGGGAGCTGTTTTTT.

Many counts were recorded for this clonotype. This chain joins TRBV20-1 and TRBJ2-3, with D perhaps matching TRBD1 or TRBD2 (6 bases each). Germline loops: CDR1 DFQATT, CDR2 SNEGSKA (reference sequence). The length of the CDR3 is 15 residues. Between the trimmed V and J ends, which lost 0 bases and 0 bases, there was a span of 10 bases. The CDR3 nucleotides are TGCAGTGCTAGAGATTGGGGGGCCAGCACAGATACGCAGTATTTT. This translates into CSARDWGASTDTQYF.

The CDR3 DNA sequence: TGCAGCGTCGGGAGGTCCCAAGAGACCCAGTACTTC. Its protein product is CSVGRSQETQYF. V usage is TRBV29-1 and J usage is TRBJ2-5; 7 nucleotides match TRBD2. Germline trimming cut 6 bases from V and 1 base from J; bases unmatched to any gene: 2. The CDR3 covers 12 residues. Germline V gene data show CDR1 as SQVTM and CDR2 as ANQGSEA.

Ten or more counts support this clonotype. The rearrangement uses TRBV15 and TRBJ2-6; a possible D gene is TRBD2 (6 bases). This CDR3 contains 18 residues. Germline CDR1 is LNHNV and CDR2 is YYDKDF (reference sequence). V lost 0 bases, J lost 0 bases, and 12 bases lay in between. The CDR3 DNA sequence: TGTGCCACCAGCAGAGATCTGGCGGGAAGCTCTGGGGCCAACGTCCTGACTTTC. Protein: CATSRDLAGSSGANVLTF.